The T cell receptor (beta chain) under discussion was sequenced for a study of blood T cells in healthy people across ages. The CDR3 extends over 10 amino acids. The V gene's germline CDR1 is DFQATT and CDR2 SNEGSKA (reference sequence). With a J-beta primer mix and a sample-barcoded 5' primer, a second PCR ran about 6 to 11 cycles. A single record per CDR3 protein comes from TCRdb applying MiXCR to the 5' RACE reads. The sample lists approximately 1.5 million distinct CDR3 sequences, less than 45% occurring once. The receptor was isolated from a woman aged 18-35 years in good health. Sequences were obtained from blood. The rearrangement links TRBV20-1 to TRBJ2-7; D gene unclear. The J call may be wrong; the DNA end is better matched by TRBJ2-5. CDR3 bases: TGCAGTGCTACTCTGGGGACCCAGTACTTC. This encodes CSATLGTQYF.